This T cell receptor beta chain comes out of a study of cytotoxic CD8 clonotypes in ibrutinib-treated CLL. Measured with immunoSEQ multiplex PCR; TCRdb has only the in-frame clones, and not every one. In the table there are about 45,000 clones, about 69% of which are singletons. This CDR3 has 12 residues. Trimming pared 7 bases from V and 6 bases from J, leaving 10 bases between. Germline V CDR1 and CDR2: SGHTA, FQGNSA. The rearrangement links TRBV7-2 to TRBJ2-1; D gene unclear. This TCR came from a human donor with chronic lymphocytic leukemia. Sequenced material: PBMCs, taken after 24 months of ibrutinib treatment. The CDR3 sequence: CASTRSFNEQFF. As DNA, the CDR3 is TGTGCCAGCACCAGGAGTTTCAATGAGCAGTTCTTC.